This T cell receptor beta chain was recovered during a study of shared clonotypes between healthy human individuals. General study points: Sequencing depth was expected to affect clonotype sharing among donors.

Only in-frame clones appear in the TCRdb table, and some are missing; sequencing was by immunoSEQ multiplex PCR. This sample carries approximately 87,000 clones, about 61% of them seen once, and the ten largest clones take roughly 49%. The ends were cut back, 5 bases at V and 3 bases at J, with 14 bases in the middle. This CDR3 spans 14 amino acids. The germline CDR1 and CDR2 sequences are SGHVS and FQNEAQ. As concerns this clone: Its antigen is unidentified.

The sequence was obtained from a man in his thirties or forties in good health. This rearrangement joins TRBV7-8 to TRBJ2-7; unclear D gene. The specimen sequenced was memory CD8+ T cells sorted from blood. Subset: CD45RO+ cells pooled with CCR7-negative TemRA cells. CDR3 coding DNA: TGTGCCAGCAGCGCGCGAGGCCTTAGCTACGAGCAGTACTTC. Translating gives CASSARGLSYEQYF.